This note documents a single TCR beta chain sequence. Some clones are missing from TCRdb's copy, which holds only in-frame ones; the method was immunoSEQ multiplex PCR. The sample contains 120,000 or so clones, 86% of which appear only once. This sample was included in a study of T cell responses to AZD1222 COVID-19 vaccine. Recipients boosted at about 4 weeks or about 12 weeks are pooled. V shed 4 bases and J 1 base; nucleotides not matched to a gene: 16. This CDR3 has 18 residues. Germline lookup yields CDR1 SGHDT and CDR2 YYEEEE. The sequencing used peripheral blood, collected 28 days after the second AZD1222 dose. This TCR was sampled from an adult who received the AZD1222 COVID-19 vaccine. J is TRBJ1-2 and V is TRBV5-6; 7 nucleotides agree with TRBD1. The CDR3: CASSPPGGGSIINYGYTF. The CDR3 nucleotides are TGTGCCAGCAGCCCGCCAGGGGGTGGGAGTATCATTAACTATGGCTACACCTTC.